Following are 2 T cell receptor beta chains from one sample sequenced in a study of a mutant IDH1 vaccine in newly diagnosed glioma. The repertoire was sequenced with immunoSEQ multiplex PCR; TCRdb's copy has only in-frame clones and lacks some. The table records tens of thousands of clones, around 92% of them present only once. The antigens of these receptors remain unknown. The time point here: week 47, end of study. Each dose delivered 300 ug of mutant IDH1 20-mer peptide subcutaneously with imiquimod. Sequencing used PBMCs, obtained from a glioma patient whose treatment included an IDH1 peptide vaccine. The receptors stem from a woman in her fifties or sixties with glioma.

The chain joins TRBV10-3 to TRBJ2-2, with 9 bases aligning to TRBD2. The CDR3 sequence is 16 residues long. Germline loops: CDR1 ENHRY, CDR2 SYGVKD. J lost 4 bases, V lost 3 bases, and 6 bases had no gene match. The CDR3 DNA sequence: TGTGCCATCAGTGAAATAGCGGGAGATGCCACCGGGGAGCTGTTTTTT. Translation gives CAISEIAGDATGELFF.

V usage is TRBV6-1 and J usage is TRBJ1-1; TRBD1 matches at 7 bases. This CDR3 has 14 residues. V lost 5 bases to trimming and J lost 6 bases; unmatched junction nucleotides: 9. CDR1 and CDR2 (germline): MNHNS, SASEGT. CDR3 in DNA: TGTGCCAGCAGTTCCGACAGGGCCTCTGCTGAAGCTTTCTTT. Translation gives CASSSDRASAEAFF.